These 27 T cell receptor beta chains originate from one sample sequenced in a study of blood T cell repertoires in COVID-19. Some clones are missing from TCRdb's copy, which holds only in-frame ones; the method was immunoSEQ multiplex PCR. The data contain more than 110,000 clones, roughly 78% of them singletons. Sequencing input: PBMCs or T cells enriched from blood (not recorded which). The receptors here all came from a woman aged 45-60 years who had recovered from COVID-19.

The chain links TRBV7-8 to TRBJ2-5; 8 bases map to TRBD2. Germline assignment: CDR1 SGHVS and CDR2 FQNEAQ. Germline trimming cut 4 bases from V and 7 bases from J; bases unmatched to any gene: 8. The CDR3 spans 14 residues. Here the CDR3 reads CASSSSGGLGTQYF. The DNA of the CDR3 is TGTGCCAGCAGCTCGTCGGGGGGGCTTGGGACCCAGTACTTC.

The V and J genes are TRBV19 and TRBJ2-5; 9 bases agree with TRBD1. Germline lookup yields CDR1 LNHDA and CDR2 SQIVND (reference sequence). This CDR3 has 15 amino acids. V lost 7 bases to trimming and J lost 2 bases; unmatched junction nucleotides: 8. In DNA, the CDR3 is TGTGCCAGTAAACCTAGGGACAGGGAGCAAGAGACCCAGTACTTC. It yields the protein CASKPRDREQETQYF.

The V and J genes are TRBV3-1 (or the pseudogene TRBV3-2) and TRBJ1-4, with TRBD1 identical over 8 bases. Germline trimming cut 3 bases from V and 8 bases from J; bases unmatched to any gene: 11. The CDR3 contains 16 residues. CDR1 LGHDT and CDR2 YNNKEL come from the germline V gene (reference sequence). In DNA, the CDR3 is TGTGCCAGCAGCCAGTCACCCCCCGGGACAGGCGAAAAACTGTTTTTT. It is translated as CASSQSPPGTGEKLFF.

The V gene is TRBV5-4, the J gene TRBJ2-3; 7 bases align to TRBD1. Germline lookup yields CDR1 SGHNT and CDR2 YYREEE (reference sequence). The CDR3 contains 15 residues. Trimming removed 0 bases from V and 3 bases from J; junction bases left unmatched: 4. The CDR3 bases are TGTGCCAGCAGCTTGGGGACAGGTATGACAGATACGCAGTATTTT. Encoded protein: CASSLGTGMTDTQYF.

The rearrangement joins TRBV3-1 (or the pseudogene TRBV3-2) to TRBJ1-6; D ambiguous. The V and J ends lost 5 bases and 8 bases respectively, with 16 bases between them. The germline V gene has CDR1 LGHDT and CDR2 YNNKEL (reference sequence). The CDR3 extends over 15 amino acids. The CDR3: CASSSRAGSDSPLHF. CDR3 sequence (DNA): TGTGCCAGCAGCTCCCGGGCGGGGTCGGATTCACCCCTCCACTTT.

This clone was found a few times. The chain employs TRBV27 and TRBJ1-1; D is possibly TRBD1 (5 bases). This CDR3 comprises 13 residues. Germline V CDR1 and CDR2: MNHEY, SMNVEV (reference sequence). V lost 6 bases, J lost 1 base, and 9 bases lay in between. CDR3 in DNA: TGTGCCAGCAGCACCAGGGAGAACACTGAAGCTTTCTTT. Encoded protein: CASSTRENTEAFF.

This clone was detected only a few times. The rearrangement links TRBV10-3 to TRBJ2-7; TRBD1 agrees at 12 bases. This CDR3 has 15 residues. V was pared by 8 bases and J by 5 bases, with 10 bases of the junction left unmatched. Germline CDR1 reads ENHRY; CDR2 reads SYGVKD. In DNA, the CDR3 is TGTGCCATCTCCAAAGGGACAGGGGGCATCGACGAGCAGTACGTC. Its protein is CAISKGTGGIDEQYV.

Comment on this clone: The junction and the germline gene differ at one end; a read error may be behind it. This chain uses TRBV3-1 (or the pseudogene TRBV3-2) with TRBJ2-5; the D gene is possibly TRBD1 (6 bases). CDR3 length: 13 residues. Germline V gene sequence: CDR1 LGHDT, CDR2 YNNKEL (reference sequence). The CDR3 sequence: CASNQQGSETQYF. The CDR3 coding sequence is TGTGCCAGCAACCAACAGGGTTCAGAGACCCAGTACTTC.

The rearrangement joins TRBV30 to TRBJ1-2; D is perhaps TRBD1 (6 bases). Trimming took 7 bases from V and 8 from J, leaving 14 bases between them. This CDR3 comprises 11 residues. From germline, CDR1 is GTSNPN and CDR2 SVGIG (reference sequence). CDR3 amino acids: CASTRGEGYTF. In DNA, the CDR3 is TGTGCCTCCACCAGGGGTGAGGGCTACACCTTC.

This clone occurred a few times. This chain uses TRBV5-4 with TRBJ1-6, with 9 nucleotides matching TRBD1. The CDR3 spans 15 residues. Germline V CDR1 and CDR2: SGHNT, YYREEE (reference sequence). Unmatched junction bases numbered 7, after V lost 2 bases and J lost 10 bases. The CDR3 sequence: CASSFGGQGTSPLHF. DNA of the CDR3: TGTGCCAGCAGCTTCGGAGGACAGGGGACCTCACCCCTCCACTTT.

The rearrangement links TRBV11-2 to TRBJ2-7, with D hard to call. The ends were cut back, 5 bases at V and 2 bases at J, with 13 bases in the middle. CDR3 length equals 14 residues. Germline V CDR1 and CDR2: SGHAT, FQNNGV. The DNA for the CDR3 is TGTGCCAGCAGCCAACATCAGGTGGCCTACGAGCAGTACTTC. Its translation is CASSQHQVAYEQYF.

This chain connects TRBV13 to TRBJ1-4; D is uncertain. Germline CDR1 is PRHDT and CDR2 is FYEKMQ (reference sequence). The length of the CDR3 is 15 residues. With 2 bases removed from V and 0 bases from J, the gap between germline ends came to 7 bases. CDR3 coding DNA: TGTGCCAGCAGCTTAAGACATTCAACTAATGAAAAACTGTTTTTT. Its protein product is CASSLRHSTNEKLFF.

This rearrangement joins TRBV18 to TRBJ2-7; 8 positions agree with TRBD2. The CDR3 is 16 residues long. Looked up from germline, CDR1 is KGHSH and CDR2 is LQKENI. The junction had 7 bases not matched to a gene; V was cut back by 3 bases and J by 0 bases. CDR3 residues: CASSPASGQSSYEQYF. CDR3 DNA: TGTGCCAGCTCACCGGCTAGCGGGCAGAGCTCCTACGAGCAGTACTTC.

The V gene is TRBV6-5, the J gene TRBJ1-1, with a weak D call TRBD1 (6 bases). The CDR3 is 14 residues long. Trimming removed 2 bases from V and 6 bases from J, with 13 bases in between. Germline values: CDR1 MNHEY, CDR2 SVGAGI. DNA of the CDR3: TGTGCCAGCAGTTACCGGACAGTGGGCGCTGAAGCTTTCTTT. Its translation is CASSYRTVGAEAFF.

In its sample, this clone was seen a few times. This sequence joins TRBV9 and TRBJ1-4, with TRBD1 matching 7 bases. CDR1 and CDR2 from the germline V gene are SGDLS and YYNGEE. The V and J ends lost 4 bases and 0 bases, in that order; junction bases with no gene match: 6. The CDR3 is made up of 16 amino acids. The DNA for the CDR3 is TGTGCCAGCAGCCTAAGGGACAGTGCAACTAATGAAAAACTGTTTTTT. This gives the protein CASSLRDSATNEKLFF.

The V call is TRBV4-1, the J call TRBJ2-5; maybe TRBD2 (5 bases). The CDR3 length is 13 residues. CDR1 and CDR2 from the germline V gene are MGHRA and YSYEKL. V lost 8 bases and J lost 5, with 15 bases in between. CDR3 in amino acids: CASGSRSGETQYF. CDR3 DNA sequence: TGCGCCAGCGGATCAAGATCGGGGGAGACCCAGTACTTC.

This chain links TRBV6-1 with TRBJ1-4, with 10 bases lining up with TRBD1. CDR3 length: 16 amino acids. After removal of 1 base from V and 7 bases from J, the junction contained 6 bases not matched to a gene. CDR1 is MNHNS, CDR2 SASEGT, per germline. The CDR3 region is CASSEGGGTGVEKLFF. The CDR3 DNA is TGTGCCAGCAGTGAAGGAGGGGGGACAGGGGTTGAAAAACTGTTTTTT.

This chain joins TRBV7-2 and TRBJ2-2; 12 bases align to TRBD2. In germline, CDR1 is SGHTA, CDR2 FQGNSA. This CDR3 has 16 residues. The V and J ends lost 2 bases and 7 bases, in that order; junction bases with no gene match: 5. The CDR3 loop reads CASSLSLAGGIGELFF. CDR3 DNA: TGTGCCAGCAGCTTATCCCTAGCGGGGGGGATCGGGGAGCTGTTTTTT.

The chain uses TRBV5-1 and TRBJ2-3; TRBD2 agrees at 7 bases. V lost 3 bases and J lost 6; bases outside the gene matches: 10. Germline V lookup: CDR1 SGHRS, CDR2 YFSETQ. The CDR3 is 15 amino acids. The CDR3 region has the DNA TGCGCCAGCAGCTCGGGAGGCGGGGATGGGGATACGCAGTATTTT. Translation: CASSSGGGDGDTQYF.

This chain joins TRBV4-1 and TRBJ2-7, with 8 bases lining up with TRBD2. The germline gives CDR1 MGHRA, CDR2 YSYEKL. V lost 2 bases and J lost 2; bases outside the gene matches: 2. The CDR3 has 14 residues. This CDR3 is CASSQQAGAYEQYF. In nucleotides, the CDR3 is TGCGCCAGCAGCCAACAAGCGGGGGCCTACGAGCAGTACTTC.

CDR3 nucleotides: TGCAGTGCTAGTGATACCGGGACAGGGCTCACAGATACGCAGTATTTT. Encoded protein: CSASDTGTGLTDTQYF. The chain is built from TRBV20-1 and TRBJ2-3, with 9 positions matching TRBD1. The CDR3 loop spans 16 amino acids. V gave up 3 bases and J gave up 2 bases; unmatched junction bases: 9. Per the germline V gene, CDR1 is DFQATT and CDR2 is SNEGSKA (reference sequence).

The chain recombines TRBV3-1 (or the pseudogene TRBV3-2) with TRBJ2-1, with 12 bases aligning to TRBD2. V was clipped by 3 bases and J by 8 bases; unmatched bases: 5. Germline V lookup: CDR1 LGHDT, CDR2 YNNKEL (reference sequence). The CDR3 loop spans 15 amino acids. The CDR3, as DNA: TGTGCCAGCAGCCACCTAGCGGGGGGGCCGGATGAGCAGTTCTTC. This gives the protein CASSHLAGGPDEQFF.

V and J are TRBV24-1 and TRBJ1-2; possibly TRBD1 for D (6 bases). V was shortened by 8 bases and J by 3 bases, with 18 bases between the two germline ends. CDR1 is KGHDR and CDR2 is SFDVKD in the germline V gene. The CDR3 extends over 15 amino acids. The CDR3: CATNRGRGSDYGYTF. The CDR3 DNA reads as TGTGCCACCAACCGAGGCAGGGGAAGCGACTATGGCTACACCTTC.

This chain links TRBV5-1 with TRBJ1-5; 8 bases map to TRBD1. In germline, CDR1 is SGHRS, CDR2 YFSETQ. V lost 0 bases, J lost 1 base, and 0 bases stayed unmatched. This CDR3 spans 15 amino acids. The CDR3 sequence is CASSLGDRSNQPQHF. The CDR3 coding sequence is TGCGCCAGCAGCTTGGGGGACAGGAGCAATCAGCCCCAGCATTTT.

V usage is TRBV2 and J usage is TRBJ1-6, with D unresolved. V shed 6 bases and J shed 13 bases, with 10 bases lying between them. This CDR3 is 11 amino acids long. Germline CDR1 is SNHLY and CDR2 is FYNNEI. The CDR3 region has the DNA TGTGCCAGCAGCGAGGAATCGCCCCTCCACTTT. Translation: CASSEESPLHF.

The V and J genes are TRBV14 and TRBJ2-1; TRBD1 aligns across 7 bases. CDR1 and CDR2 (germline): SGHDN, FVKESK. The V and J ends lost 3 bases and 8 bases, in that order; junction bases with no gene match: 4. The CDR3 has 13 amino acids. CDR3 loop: CASSQSTGDEQFF. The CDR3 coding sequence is TGTGCCAGCAGCCAGTCCACAGGGGATGAGCAGTTCTTC. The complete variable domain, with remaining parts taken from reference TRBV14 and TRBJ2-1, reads EAGVTQFPSHSVIEKGQTVTLRCDPISGHDNLYWYRRVMGKEIKFLLHFVKESKQDESGMPNNRFLAERTGGTYSTLKVQPAELEDSGVYFCASSQSTGDEQFFGPGTRLTVL.

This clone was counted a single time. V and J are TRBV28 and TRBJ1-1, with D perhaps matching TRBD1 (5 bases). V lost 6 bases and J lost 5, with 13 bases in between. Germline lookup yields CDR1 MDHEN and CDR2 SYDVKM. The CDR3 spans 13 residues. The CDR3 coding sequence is TGTGCCAGCAGGTACGGGGGGGGGACTGAAGCTTTCTTT. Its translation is CASRYGGGTEAFF.